This T cell receptor beta chain was identified during a study of cytomegalovirus exposure and HLA in healthy donors. Libraries were prepared by immunoSEQ multiplex PCR; TCRdb keeps only in-frame clonotypes and omits some of them. Of 200,000 or so clones listed, approximately 88% are singletons. Germline CDR1 SGHDT, CDR2 YYEEEE. The CDR3 spans 14 residues. V gave up 4 bases and J gave up 5 bases, with 15 bases separating them. The source material was PBMCs. V and J are TRBV5-6 and TRBJ1-1, with D perhaps matching TRBD1 (5 bases). The receptor comes from a man younger than 30 in good health and CMV-seropositive. CDR3 loop: CASSLEPGDTEAFF. CDR3 nucleotides: TGTGCCAGCAGCCTGGAGCCGGGGGATACTGAAGCTTTCTTT. Drawing the rest from reference TRBV5-6 and TRBJ1-1, the complete variable domain is DAGVTQSPTHLIKTRGQQVTLRCSPKSGHDTVSWYQQALGQGPQFIFQYYEEEERQRGNFPDRFSGHQFPNYSSELNVNALLLGDSALYLCASSLEPGDTEAFFGQGTRLTVV.